Reported below is one T cell receptor beta chain. This clone's antigen is unknown. No qualities accompany the bases; no much larger clone lies one base away. This entry belongs to a study of blood T cell repertoires in COVID-19 (dated by TCRdb to about 2020). At the level of the whole study: Collaborator samples came from the United States, Italy and Spain and covered acute and convalescent phases of COVID-19. The prospective study material was composed of cDNA or gDNA derived from T cells, B-cell-depleted T cells, or PBMCs. Deeply sampled blood TCRbeta repertoires from subjects exposed to, actively infected with, or recovered from COVID-19 were included in the dataset. The repertoires were released in a freely available public database intended as a resource for research on the immune response to SARS-CoV-2. The samples were drawn from the first 160 participants of the ongoing ImmuneRACE study and from some 1,300 subjects provided by 6 global collaborators. The sample metadata nearly always contained a de-identified subject ID, COVID-19 status, age in years and sex. Where HLA class I and class II types were available, the types were taken from metadata supplied by the sample provider, not from assay-based typing.

One collaborating source in Seattle enrolled patients while the patients were actively infected and followed the patients over time throughout the course of disease. The collaborating institutions used their own protocols to collect whole blood in K2EDTA tubes. Collaborator samples were shipped for TCRbeta analysis as frozen whole blood, isolated PBMCs, or DNA extracted from either sample type. The germline V end is reduced by 4 bases and the J end by 6 bases; junction bases left unmatched: 12. There are 16 amino acids in the CDR3, from cysteine to phenylalanine inclusive. Only the CDR3 DNA is retained, 48 bases long and in frame from the first base. CDR1 LGHDT and CDR2 YNNKEL are derived from the germline V gene (reference sequence). TCRbeta CDR3 regions were amplified from genomic DNA by means of the immunoSEQ Assay, a bias-controlled multiplex PCR. For the original study's pipeline: Nucleated cell counts per sample were estimated from amplification of reference gene primers within the assay. Sequence reads were collapsed and filtered to measure the absolute abundance of every unique TCRbeta CDR3 rearrangement. For each sample, productive Simpson clonality was calculated by taking the square root of Simpson's diversity index across productive rearrangements. Imported from immuneACCESS, the table was reduced by TCRdb to in-frame sequences with V and J called. These copies leave out some clones; in studies compared against another copy, an unresolved V gene accounts for under half, and the cause of the remainder is not known. D and trimming were read from the DNA, whereas the V and J calls and clone size are those reported in that table. The table for this sample lists more than 200,000 clones; roughly 80% of them were counted only once. The biggest ten clones account for about 10% of the sample.

What the work shows at the level of the full study, not this receptor alone: The quantity of clinical and demographic metadata differed by source and by participant and was supplied without curation.

The sequence derives from a woman of 80 years or more with COVID-19, enrolled during active disease. The sequence links TRBV3-1 (or the pseudogene TRBV3-2) to TRBJ2-3, with 8 junctional bases fitting TRBD2. The sequencing sample was made of peripheral blood. The nucleotide sequence is TGTGCCAGCAGCCCCCAGCGGGAGCTTCCCTGGGATACGCAGTATTTT. Its protein reads: CASSPQRELPWDTQYF.